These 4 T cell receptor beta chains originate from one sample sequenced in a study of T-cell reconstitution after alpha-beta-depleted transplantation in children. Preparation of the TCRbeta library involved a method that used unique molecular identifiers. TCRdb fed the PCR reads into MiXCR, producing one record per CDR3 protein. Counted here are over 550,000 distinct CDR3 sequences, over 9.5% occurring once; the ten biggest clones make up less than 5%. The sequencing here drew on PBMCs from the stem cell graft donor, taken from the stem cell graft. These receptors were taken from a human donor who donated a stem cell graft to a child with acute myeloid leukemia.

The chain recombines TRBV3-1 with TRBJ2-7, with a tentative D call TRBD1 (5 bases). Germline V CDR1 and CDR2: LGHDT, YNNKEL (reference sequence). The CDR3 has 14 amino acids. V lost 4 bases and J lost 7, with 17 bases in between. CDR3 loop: CASSPLVGPREQYF. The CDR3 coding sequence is TGTGCCAGCAGCCCGTTAGTGGGGCCGAGAGAGCAGTACTTC.

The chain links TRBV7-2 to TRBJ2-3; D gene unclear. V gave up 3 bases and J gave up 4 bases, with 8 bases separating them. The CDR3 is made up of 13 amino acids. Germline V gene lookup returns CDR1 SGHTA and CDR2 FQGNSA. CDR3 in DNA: TGTGCCAGCAGCTTCGGGCTGCCAGATACGCAGTATTTT. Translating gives CASSFGLPDTQYF.

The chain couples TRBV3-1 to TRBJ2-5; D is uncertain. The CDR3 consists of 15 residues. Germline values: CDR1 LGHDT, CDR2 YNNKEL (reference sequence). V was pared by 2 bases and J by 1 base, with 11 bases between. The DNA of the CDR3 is TGTGCCAGCAGCCAATTAGCACAGACCCAAGAGACCCAGTACTTC. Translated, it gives CASSQLAQTQETQYF.

The CDR3 region is CASSSSLYEQYF. CDR3 sequence (DNA): TGTGCCAGCAGTTCCAGCCTCTACGAGCAGTACTTC. The V and J genes are TRBV6-2 or TRBV6-3 and TRBJ2-7, with D hard to call. Germline V gene lookup returns CDR1 MNHEY and CDR2 SVGEGT. With 4 bases removed from V and 3 bases from J, the gap between germline ends came to 7 bases. This CDR3 contains 12 residues.